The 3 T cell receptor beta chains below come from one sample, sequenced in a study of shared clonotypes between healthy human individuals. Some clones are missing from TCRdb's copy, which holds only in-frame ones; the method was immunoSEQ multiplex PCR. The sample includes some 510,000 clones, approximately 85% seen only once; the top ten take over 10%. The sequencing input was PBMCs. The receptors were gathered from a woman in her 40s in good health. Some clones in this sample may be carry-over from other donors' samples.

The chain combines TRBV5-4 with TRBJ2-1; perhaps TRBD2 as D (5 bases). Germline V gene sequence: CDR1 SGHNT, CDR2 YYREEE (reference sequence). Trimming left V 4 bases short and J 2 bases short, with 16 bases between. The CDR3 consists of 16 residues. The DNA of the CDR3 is TGTGCCAGCAGCCCGGGAAATTCCGCCCCCTACAATGAGCAGTTCTTC. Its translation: CASSPGNSAPYNEQFF. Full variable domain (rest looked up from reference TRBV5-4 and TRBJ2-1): ETGVTQSPTHLIKTRGQQVTLRCSSQSGHNTVSWYQQALGQGPQFIFQYYREEENGRGNFPPRFSGLQFPNYSSELNVNALELDDSALYLCASSPGNSAPYNEQFFGPGTRLTVL.

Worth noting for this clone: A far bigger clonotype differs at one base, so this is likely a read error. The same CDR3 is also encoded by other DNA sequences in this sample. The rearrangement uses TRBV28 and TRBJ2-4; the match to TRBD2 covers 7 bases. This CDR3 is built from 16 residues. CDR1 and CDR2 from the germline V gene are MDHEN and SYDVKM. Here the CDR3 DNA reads TGTGCTAGCAGTTTCGGGGGGAATAGAGCCAAAAACATTCAGTACTTC. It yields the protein CASSFGGNRAKNIQYF.

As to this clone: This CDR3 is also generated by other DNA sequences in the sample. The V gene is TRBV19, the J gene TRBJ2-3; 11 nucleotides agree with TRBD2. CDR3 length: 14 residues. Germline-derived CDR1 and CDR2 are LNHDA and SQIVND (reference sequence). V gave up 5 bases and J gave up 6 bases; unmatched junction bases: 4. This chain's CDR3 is CASSPTSGTDTQYF. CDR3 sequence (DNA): TGTGCCAGTAGTCCGACTAGCGGGACTGATACGCAGTATTTT.